This TCR beta chain was captured by sequencing in a study of identical twins. A universal primer binding site was introduced by template switching. The final cDNA contained unique molecular identifiers. TCRdb used MiXCR to reprocess the 5' RACE reads, holding one entry per CDR3 protein. Here the sample spans a few hundred thousand distinct CDR3 sequences, 9.6% being singletons. Comment on this clonotype: Its target is unknown.

Findings of the study overall: For zero-insertion analyses, partial confounding could come from invariant MAIT and iNKT cells. In beta out-of-frame sequences, the excess sharing between twins was weaker. Fewer insertions characterized abundant cord blood beta clonotypes, whereas memory repertoires showed none.

V lost 0 bases and J 6 bases, leaving 18 bases between the germline ends. This CDR3 is built from 15 residues. Germline-derived CDR1 and CDR2 are DFQATT and SNEGSKA (reference sequence). The same sample was also studied in work on yellow fever vaccine responses in identical twins.

Sequencing was performed on PBMCs. The chain employs TRBV20-1 and TRBJ2-7; D is ambiguous. The clonotype comes from a woman under 30 in good health. CDR3 residues: CSARDPGQKGSEQYF. In DNA form, the CDR3 reads TGCAGTGCTAGAGATCCCGGGCAAAAGGGCTCCGAGCAGTACTTC.